Sequencing of this T cell receptor (beta chain) was carried out in a study of blood T cells in healthy people across ages. Points from the study as a whole: Because sorting was not performed, PBMCs prevented conclusive naive versus antigen-experienced comparison.

Sample-barcoded 5' priming and a J-beta primer mix drove a second PCR of about 6 to 12 cycles. TCRdb recomputed calls from the 5' RACE reads with MiXCR, one row per CDR3 protein. The data hold roughly 1,800,000 distinct CDR3 sequences, with around 48% observed a single time. There are 14 residues in the CDR3. Trimming cost V 6 bases and J 5 bases, with 14 bases left between them. This clonotype was counted a few times. Antigen unknown. The source material was blood. The sequence was obtained from a woman in her thirties or forties in good health. The rearrangement joins TRBV12-3 or TRBV12-4 to TRBJ2-1, with D possibly matching TRBD2 (5 bases). CDR3 residues: CASRPLGENNEQFF. As DNA, the CDR3 is TGTGCCAGCAGACCATTGGGAGAGAACAATGAGCAGTTCTTC.